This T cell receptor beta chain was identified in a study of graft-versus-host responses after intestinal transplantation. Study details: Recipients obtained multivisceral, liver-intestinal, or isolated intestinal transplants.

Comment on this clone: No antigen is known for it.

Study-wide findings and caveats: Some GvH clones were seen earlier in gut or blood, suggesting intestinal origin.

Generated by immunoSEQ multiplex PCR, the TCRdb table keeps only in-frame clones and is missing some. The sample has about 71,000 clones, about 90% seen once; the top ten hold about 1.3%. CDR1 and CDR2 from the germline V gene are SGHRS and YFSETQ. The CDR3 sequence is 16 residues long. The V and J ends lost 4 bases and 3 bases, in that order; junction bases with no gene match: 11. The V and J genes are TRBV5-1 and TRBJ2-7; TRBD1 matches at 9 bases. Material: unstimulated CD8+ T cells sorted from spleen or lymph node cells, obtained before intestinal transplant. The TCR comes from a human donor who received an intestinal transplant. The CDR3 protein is CASSGVGQGVHYEQYF. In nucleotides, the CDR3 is TGCGCCAGCAGCGGTGTGGGACAGGGAGTACACTACGAGCAGTACTTC.